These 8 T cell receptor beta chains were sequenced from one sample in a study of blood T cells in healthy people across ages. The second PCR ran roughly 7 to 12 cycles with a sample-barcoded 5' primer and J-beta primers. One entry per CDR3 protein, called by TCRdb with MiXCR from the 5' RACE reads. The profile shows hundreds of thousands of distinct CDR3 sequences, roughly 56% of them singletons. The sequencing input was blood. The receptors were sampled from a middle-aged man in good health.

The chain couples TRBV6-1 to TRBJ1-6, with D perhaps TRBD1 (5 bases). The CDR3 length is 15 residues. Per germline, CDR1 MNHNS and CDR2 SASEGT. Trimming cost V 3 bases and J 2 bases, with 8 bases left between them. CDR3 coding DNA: TGTGCCAGCAGTGAGGGGGGTCCCTATAATTCACCCCTCCACTTT. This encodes CASSEGGPYNSPLHF.

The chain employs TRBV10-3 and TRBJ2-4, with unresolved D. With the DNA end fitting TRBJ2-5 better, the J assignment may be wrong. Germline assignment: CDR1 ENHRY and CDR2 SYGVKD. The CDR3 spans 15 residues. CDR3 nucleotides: TGTGCCATCAGTGATGGTAGCATGCCAACGGAGACCCAGTACTTC. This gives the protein CAISDGSMPTETQYF.

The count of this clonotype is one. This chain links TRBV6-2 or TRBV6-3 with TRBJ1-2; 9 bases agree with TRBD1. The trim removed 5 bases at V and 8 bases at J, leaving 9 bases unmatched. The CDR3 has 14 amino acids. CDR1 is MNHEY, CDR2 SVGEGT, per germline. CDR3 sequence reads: CASSPGQGILGYTF. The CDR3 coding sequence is TGTGCCAGCAGTCCGGGACAGGGTATTCTGGGCTACACCTTC.

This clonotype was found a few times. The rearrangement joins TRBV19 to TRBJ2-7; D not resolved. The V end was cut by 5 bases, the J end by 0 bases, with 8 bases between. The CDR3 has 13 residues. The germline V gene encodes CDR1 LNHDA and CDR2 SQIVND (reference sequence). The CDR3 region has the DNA TGTGCCAGTAGTGGACGGACCTCCTACGAGCAGTACTTC. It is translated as CASSGRTSYEQYF.

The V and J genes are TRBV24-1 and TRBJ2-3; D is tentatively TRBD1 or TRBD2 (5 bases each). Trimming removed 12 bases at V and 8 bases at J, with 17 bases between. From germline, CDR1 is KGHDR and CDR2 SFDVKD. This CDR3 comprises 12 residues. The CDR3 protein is CASQLVGGTQYF. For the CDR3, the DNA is TGTGCCTCCCAGCTTGTTGGGGGTACGCAGTATTTT.

CDR3 region: CASSSADRGETDTQYF. CDR3 DNA sequence: TGTGCCAGCAGCTCAGCTGACAGGGGTGAAACAGATACGCAGTATTTT. The chain joins TRBV11-1 to TRBJ2-3, with TRBD1 matching over 8 bases. V lost 4 bases and J lost 3; bases outside the gene matches: 9. This CDR3 spans 16 amino acids. CDR1 and CDR2 from the germline V gene are SGHAT and FQDESV (reference sequence).

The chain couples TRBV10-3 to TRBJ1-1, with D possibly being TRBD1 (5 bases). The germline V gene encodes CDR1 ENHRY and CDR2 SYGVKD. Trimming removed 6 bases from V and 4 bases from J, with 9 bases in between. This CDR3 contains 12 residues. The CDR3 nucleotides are TGTGCCATCAGGTTTGGGGGCACTGAAGCTTTCTTT. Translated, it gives CAIRFGGTEAFF.

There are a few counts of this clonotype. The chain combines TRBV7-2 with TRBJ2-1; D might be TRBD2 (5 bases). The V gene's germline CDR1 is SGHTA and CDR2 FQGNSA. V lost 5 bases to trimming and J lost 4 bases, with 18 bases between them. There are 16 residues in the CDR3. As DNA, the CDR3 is TGTGCCAGCAGCCGCTCCCACTTAGCGCGTTACAATGAGCAGTTCTTC. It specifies CASSRSHLARYNEQFF.